This entry is about one T cell receptor (beta chain). The data stem from a study of blood T cell repertoires in COVID-19. This CDR3 comprises 14 residues. The J segment lost 4 bases and the V segment lost 3 bases, leaving 4 bases of the junction unmatched. Germline CDR1 and CDR2: MDHEN and SYDVKM. Sequencing used immunoSEQ multiplex PCR; TCRdb keeps in-frame clones, though not all of them. The table has about 33,000 clones, 85% to 90% seen once. The specimen sequenced was peripheral blood. This clonotype originated in a human donor in a cohort sampled during active COVID-19. This rearrangement joins TRBV28 to TRBJ1-2; 8 nucleotides line up with TRBD1. The CDR3 DNA is TGTGCCAGCAGTTTGGGACAGGTCCTCTATGGCTACACCTTC. It codes for CASSLGQVLYGYTF.